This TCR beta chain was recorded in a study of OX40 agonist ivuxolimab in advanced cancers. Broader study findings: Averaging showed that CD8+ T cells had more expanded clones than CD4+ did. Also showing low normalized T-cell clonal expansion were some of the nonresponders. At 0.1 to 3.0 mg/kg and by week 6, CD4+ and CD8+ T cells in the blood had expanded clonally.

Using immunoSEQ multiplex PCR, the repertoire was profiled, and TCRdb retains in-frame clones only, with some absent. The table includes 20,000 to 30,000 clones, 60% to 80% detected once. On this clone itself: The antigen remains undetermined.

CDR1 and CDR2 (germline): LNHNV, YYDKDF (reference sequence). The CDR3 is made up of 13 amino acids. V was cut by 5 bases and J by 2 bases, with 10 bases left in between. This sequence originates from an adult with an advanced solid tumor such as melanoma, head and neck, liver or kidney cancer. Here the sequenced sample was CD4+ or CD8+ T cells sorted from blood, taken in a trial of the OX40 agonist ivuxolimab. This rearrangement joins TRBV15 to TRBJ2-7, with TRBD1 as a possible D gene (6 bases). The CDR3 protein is CATSFGQTYEQYF. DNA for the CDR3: TGTGCCACCAGCTTCGGACAGACCTACGAGCAGTACTTC.